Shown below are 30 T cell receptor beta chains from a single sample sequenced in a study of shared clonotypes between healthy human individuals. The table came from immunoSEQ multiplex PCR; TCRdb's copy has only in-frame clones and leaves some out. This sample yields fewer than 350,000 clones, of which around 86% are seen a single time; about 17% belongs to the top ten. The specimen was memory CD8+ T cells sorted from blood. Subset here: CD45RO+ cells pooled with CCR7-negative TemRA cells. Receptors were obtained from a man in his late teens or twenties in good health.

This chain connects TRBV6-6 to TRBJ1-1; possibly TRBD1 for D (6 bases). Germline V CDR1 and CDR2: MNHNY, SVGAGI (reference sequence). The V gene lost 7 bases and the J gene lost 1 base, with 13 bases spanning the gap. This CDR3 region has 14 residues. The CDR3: CASTILDRNTEAFF. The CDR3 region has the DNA TGTGCCAGCACGATACTGGACAGGAACACTGAAGCTTTCTTT.

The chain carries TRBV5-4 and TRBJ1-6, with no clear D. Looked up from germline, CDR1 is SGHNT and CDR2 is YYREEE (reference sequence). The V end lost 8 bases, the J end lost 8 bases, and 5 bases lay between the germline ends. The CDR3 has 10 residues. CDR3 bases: TGTGCCAGGGAGTATTCACCCCTCCACTTT. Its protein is CAREYSPLHF.

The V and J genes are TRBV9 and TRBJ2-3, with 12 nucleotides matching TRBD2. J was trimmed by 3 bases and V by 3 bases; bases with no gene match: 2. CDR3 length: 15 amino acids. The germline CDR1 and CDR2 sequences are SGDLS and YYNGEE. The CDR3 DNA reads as TGTGCCAGCAGCGCGACTAGCGGGAGTACAGATACGCAGTATTTT. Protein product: CASSATSGSTDTQYF. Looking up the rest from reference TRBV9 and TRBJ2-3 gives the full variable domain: DSGVTQTPKHLITATGQRVTLRCSPRSGDLSVYWYQQSLDQGLQFLIQYYNGEERAKGNILERFSAQQFPDLHSELNLSSLELGDSALYFCASSATSGSTDTQYFGPGTRLTVL.

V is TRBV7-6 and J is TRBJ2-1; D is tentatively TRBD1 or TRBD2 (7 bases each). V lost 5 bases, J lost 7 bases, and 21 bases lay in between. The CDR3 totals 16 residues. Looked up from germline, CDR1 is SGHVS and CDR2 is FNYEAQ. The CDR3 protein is CASSPQGGGGWNEQFF. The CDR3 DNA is TGTGCCAGCAGCCCCCAGGGGGGGGGCGGATGGAATGAGCAGTTCTTC.

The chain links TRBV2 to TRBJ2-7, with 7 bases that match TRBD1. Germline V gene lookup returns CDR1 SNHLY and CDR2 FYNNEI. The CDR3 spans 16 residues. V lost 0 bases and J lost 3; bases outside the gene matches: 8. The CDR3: CASSEADRALGYEQYF. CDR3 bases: TGTGCCAGCAGTGAAGCTGACAGGGCTCTGGGCTACGAGCAGTACTTC.

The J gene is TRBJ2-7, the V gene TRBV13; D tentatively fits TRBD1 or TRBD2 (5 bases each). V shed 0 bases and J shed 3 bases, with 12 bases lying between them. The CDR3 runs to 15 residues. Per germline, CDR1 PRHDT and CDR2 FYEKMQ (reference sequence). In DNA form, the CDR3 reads TGTGCCAGCAGCTTAGGCGGCAGGGCGGGCTACGAGCAGTACTTC. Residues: CASSLGGRAGYEQYF.

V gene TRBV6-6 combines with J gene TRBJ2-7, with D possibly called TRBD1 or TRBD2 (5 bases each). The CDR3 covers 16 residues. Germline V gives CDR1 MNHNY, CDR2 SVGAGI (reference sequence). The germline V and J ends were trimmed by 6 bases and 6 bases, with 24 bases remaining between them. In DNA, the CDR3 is TGTGCCAGCAGCCTTTTCTCCGGGACGTATGGGTTCGAGCAGTACTTC. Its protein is CASSLFSGTYGFEQYF.

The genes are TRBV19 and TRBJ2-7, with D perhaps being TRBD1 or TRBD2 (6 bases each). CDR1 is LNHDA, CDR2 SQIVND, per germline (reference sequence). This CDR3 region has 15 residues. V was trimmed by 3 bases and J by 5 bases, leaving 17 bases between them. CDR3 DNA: TGTGCCAGTAGTATTACGGTCCGGGGGCAGGACGAGCAGTACTTC. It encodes CASSITVRGQDEQYF. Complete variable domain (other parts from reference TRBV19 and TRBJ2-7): DGGITQSPKYLFRKEGQNVTLSCEQNLNHDAMYWYRQDPGQGLRLIYYSQIVNDFQKGDIAEGYSVSREKKESFPLTVTSAQKNPTAFYLCASSITVRGQDEQYFGPGTRLTVT.

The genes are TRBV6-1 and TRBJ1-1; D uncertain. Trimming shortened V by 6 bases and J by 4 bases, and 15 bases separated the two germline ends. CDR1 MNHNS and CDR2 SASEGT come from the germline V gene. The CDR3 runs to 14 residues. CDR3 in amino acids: CASRDGGLGTEAFF. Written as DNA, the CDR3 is TGTGCCAGCAGAGACGGAGGGCTTGGCACTGAAGCTTTCTTT.

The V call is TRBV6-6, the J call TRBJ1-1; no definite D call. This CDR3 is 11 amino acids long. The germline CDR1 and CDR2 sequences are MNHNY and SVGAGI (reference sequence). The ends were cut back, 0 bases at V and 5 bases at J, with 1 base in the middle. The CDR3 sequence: CASSYSTEAFF. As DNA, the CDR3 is TGTGCCAGCAGTTACTCGACTGAAGCTTTCTTT.

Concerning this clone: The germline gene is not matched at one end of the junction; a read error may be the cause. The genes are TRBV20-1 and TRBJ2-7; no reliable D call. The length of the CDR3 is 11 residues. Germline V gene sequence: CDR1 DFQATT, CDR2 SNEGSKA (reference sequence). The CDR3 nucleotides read TGCAGTGCTAGAACGACCGTTCTTTGGAATTTC. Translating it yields CSARTTVLWNF.

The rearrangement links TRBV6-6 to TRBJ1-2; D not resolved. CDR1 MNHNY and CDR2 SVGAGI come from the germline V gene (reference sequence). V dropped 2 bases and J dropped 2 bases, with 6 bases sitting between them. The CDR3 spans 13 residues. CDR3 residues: CASSYEWNYGYTF. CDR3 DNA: TGTGCCAGCAGTTACGAGTGGAACTATGGCTACACCTTC.

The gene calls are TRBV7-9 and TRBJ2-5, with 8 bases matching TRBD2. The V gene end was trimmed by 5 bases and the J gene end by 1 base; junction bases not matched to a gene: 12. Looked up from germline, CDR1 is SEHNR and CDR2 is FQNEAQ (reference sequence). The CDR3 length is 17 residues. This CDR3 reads CASSPPGLAVLQETQYF. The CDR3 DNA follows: TGTGCCAGCAGCCCCCCCGGACTAGCAGTCCTCCAAGAGACCCAGTACTTC.

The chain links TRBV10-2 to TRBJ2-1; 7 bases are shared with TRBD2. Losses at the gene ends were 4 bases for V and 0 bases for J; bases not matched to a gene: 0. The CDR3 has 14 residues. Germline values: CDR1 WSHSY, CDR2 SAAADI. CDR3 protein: CASSGLASYNEQFF. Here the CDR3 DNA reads TGCGCCAGCAGTGGACTAGCCTCCTACAATGAGCAGTTCTTC.

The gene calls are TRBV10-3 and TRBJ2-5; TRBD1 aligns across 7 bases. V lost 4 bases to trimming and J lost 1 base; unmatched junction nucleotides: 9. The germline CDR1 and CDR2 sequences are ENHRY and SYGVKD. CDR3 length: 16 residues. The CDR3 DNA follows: TGTGCCATCAGTGTGTCAAGGACAGGTCCCCAAGAGACCCAGTACTTC. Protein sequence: CAISVSRTGPQETQYF.

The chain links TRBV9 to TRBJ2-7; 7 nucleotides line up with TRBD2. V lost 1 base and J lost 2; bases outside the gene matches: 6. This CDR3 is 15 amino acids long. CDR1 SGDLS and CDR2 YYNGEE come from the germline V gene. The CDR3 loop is CASSVTGLQTYEQYF. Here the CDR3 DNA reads TGTGCCAGCAGCGTAACGGGACTACAGACCTACGAGCAGTACTTC. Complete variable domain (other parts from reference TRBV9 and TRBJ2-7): DSGVTQTPKHLITATGQRVTLRCSPRSGDLSVYWYQQSLDQGLQFLIQYYNGEERAKGNILERFSAQQFPDLHSELNLSSLELGDSALYFCASSVTGLQTYEQYFGPGTRLTVT.

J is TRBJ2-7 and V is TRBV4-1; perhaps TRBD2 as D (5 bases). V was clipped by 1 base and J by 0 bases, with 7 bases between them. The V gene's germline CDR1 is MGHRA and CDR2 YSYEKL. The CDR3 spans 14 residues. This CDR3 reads CASSQVGSSYEQYF. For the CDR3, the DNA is TGCGCCAGCAGCCAAGTGGGGAGCTCCTACGAGCAGTACTTC.

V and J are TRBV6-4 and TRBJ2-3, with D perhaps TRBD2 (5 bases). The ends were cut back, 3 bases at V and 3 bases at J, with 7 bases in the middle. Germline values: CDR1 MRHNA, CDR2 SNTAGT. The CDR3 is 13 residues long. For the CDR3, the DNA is TGTGCCAGCAGTGAAGAGGGAACAGATACGCAGTATTTT. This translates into CASSEEGTDTQYF.

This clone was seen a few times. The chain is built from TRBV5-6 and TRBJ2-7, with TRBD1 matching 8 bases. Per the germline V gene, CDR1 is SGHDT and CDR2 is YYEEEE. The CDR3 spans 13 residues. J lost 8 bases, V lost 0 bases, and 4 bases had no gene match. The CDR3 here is CASSLGQGQKQYF. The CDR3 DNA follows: TGTGCCAGCAGCTTGGGACAGGGGCAGAAGCAGTACTTC.

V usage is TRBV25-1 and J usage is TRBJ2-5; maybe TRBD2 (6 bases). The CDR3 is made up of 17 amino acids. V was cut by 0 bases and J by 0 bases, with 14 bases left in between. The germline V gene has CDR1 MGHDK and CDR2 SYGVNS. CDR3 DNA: TGTGCCAGCAGTGAATATGTAGTAGCGGAATACCAAGAGACCCAGTACTTC. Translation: CASSEYVVAEYQETQYF.

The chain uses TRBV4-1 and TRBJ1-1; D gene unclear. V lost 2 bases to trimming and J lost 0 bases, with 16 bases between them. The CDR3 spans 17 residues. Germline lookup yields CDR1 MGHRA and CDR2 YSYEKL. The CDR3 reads CASSQPSARAMNTEAFF. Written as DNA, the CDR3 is TGCGCCAGCAGCCAACCGTCGGCACGGGCCATGAACACTGAAGCTTTCTTT.

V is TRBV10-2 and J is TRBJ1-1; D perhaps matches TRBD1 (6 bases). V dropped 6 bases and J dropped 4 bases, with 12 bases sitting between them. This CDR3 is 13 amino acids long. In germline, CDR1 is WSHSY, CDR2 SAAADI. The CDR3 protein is CASSRGWGTEAFF. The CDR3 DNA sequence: TGCGCCAGCAGCAGGGGTTGGGGCACTGAAGCTTTCTTT.

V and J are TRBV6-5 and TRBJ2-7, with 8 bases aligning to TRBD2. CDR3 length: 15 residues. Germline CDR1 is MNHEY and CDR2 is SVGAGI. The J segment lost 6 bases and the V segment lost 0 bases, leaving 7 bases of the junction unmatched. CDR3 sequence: CASSYSRGGAAEQYF. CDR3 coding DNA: TGTGCCAGCAGTTACTCACGGGGGGGGGCGGCCGAGCAGTACTTC.

CDR3 loop: CASSTGASKNIQYF. The CDR3 DNA is TGTGCCAGCAGCACCGGGGCATCCAAAAACATTCAGTACTTC. This chain connects TRBV9 to TRBJ2-4, with D possibly called TRBD1 or TRBD2 (5 bases each). The CDR3 spans 14 residues. Germline-derived CDR1 and CDR2 are SGDLS and YYNGEE. V was trimmed by 4 bases and J by 2 bases, leaving 10 bases between them. Full variable domain (rest looked up from reference TRBV9 and TRBJ2-4): DSGVTQTPKHLITATGQRVTLRCSPRSGDLSVYWYQQSLDQGLQFLIQYYNGEERAKGNILERFSAQQFPDLHSELNLSSLELGDSALYFCASSTGASKNIQYFGAGTRLSVL.

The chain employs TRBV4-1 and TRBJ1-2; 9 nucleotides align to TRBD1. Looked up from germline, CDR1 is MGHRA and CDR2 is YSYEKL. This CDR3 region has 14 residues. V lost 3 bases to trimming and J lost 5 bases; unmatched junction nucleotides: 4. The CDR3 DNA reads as TGCGCCAGCAGCCAGTCGGGACAGGGATATGGCTACACCTTC. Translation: CASSQSGQGYGYTF.

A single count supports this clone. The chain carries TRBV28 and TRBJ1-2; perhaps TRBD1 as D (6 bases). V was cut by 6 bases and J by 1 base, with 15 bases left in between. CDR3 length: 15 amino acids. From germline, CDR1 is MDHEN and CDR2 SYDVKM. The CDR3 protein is CASSYLGQLNYGYTF. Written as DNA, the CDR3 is TGTGCCAGCAGCTACCTCGGACAGCTTAACTATGGCTACACCTTC.

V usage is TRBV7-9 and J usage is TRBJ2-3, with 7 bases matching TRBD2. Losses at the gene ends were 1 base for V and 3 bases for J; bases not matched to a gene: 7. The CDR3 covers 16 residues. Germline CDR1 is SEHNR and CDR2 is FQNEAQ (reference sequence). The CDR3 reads CASSLELWRGTDTQYF. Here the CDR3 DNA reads TGTGCCAGCAGCTTAGAGCTATGGCGGGGGACAGATACGCAGTATTTT.

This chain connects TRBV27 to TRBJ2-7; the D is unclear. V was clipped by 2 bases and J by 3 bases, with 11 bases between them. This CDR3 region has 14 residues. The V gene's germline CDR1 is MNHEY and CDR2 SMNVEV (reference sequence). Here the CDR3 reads CASSLNGPDYEQYF. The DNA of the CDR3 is TGTGCCAGCAGTTTAAACGGTCCCGACTACGAGCAGTACTTC.

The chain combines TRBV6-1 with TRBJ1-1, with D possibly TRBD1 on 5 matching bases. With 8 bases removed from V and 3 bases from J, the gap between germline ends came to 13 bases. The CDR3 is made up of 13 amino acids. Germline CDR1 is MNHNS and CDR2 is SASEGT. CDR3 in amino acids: CASQRGGYTEAFF. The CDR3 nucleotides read TGTGCCAGCCAAAGGGGAGGGTACACTGAAGCTTTCTTT.

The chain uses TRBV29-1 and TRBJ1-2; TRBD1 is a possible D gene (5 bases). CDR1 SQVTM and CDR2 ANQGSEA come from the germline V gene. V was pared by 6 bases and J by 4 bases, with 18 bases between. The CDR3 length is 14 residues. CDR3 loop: CSVIRAIEPYGYTF. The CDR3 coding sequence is TGCAGCGTGATCAGGGCGATCGAGCCCTATGGCTACACCTTC.